The 20 T cell receptor beta chains below come from one sample, sequenced in a study of shared clonotypes between healthy human individuals. Profiling relied on immunoSEQ multiplex PCR, and the TCRdb table lists in-frame clones only, not all of them. The sample yields about a million clones, roughly 75% seen once. Specimen: memory CD4+ T cells sorted from blood. The sample's subset: CD45RA-negative fraction. Receptors originate from a man between 18 and 29 years old in good health.

This clone was detected only a few times. The rearrangement joins TRBV30 to TRBJ1-1, with D possibly TRBD1 on 6 matching bases. Trimming removed 0 bases from V and 4 bases from J, with 9 bases in between. Germline CDR1 reads GTSNPN; CDR2 reads SVGIG (reference sequence). The CDR3 has 13 residues. The CDR3, as DNA: TGTGCCTGGAGTGTGCGGGGGGCCACTGAAGCTTTCTTT. This codes for CAWSVRGATEAFF.

The gene calls are TRBV7-3 and TRBJ2-7, with 8 bases lining up with TRBD2. V lost 1 base to trimming and J lost 4 bases; unmatched junction nucleotides: 6. There are 15 residues in the CDR3. Germline V gives CDR1 SGHTA, CDR2 FQGTGA. Written as DNA, the CDR3 is TGTGCCAGCAGCTTAAATCCGACTAGCGTTTACGAGCAGTACTTC. It yields the protein CASSLNPTSVYEQYF.

The V call is TRBV6-1, the J call TRBJ2-7, with D perhaps TRBD1 (6 bases). CDR3 length: 17 amino acids. Germline V gene data show CDR1 as MNHNS and CDR2 as SASEGT. V was trimmed by 2 bases and J by 3 bases, leaving 20 bases between them. CDR3 sequence reads: CASSEWPLTGTLYEQYF. The CDR3 bases are TGTGCCAGCAGTGAATGGCCCCTAACAGGGACCCTCTACGAGCAGTACTTC.

The J gene is TRBJ2-1, the V gene TRBV7-3; TRBD2 is a possible D gene (5 bases). CDR1 is SGHTA and CDR2 is FQGTGA in the germline V gene. This CDR3 spans 15 amino acids. V gave up 2 bases and J gave up 8 bases, with 16 bases separating them. The CDR3 bases are TGTGCCAGCAGCTTATCGCTAGCCCCTTCGTATGAGCAGTTCTTC. It encodes CASSLSLAPSYEQFF.

J is TRBJ2-7 and V is TRBV7-2, with TRBD2 as a possible D gene (5 bases). The CDR3 length is 16 residues. Germline lookup yields CDR1 SGHTA and CDR2 FQGNSA. V gave up 5 bases and J gave up 1 base, with 18 bases separating them. CDR3: CASSPDEVGSSYEQYF. CDR3 bases: TGTGCCAGCAGCCCGGATGAGGTTGGGAGTTCCTACGAGCAGTACTTC.

The rearrangement uses TRBV6-1 and TRBJ2-3; 14 bases map to TRBD2. Per germline, CDR1 MNHNS and CDR2 SASEGT. J gave up 13 bases and V 6 bases, and 12 bases lay outside the gene matches. CDR3 size: 15 residues. The CDR3 spells CASSLGTSGGALKYF. The CDR3 region has the DNA TGTGCCAGCAGCCTTGGGACTAGCGGGGGCGCCTTGAAGTATTTT.

The chain recombines TRBV7-2 with TRBJ2-3; unclear D gene. CDR3 length: 13 amino acids. Germline loops: CDR1 SGHTA, CDR2 FQGNSA. V lost 5 bases, J lost 9 bases, and 15 bases lay in between. CDR3 DNA sequence: TGTGCCAGCAGCACCCCGCCCTGGTTAACGCAGTATTTT. Protein sequence: CASSTPPWLTQYF.

V gene TRBV29-1 combines with J gene TRBJ1-5, with D possibly matching TRBD1 (5 bases). CDR3 size: 12 residues. CDR1 and CDR2 from the germline V gene are SQVTM and ANQGSEA. CDR3 protein: CSVAGGDQPQHF. The CDR3 nucleotides read TGCAGTGTCGCGGGGGGGGATCAGCCCCAGCATTTT.

This chain uses TRBV5-1 with TRBJ2-7, with TRBD2 identical over 7 bases. Germline V lookup: CDR1 SGHRS, CDR2 YFSETQ. The CDR3 loop spans 14 amino acids. The J segment lost 2 bases and the V segment lost 4 bases, leaving 6 bases of the junction unmatched. The CDR3: CASSPVGGTYEQYF. The CDR3 DNA reads as TGCGCCAGCAGCCCCGTCGGGGGGACCTACGAGCAGTACTTC.

Notes on this clone: The junction departs from germline at one end; a sequencing error may be responsible. This chain uses TRBV15 with TRBJ1-4, with 8 bases lining up with TRBD1. CDR1 and CDR2 (germline): LNHNV, YYDKDF (reference sequence). CDR3 length: 17 residues. The chain's CDR3 is CTTSRKAGGTANEKLFF. CDR3 sequence (DNA): TGTACCACCAGCAGGAAGGCAGGGGGCACGGCTAATGAAAAACTGTTTTTT.

The chain is built from TRBV6-4 and TRBJ2-1, with D perhaps matching TRBD2 (5 bases). The CDR3 length is 16 residues. Germline V gene sequence: CDR1 MRHNA, CDR2 SNTAGT. The V gene lost 6 bases and the J gene lost 4 bases, with 19 bases spanning the gap. Written as DNA, the CDR3 is TGTGCCAGCAGCCACGAGTTGAGGGCTTCATACAATGAGCAGTTCTTC. Protein sequence: CASSHELRASYNEQFF.

CDR3 sequence (DNA): TGCGCCAGCACCAAACCCGGACAGACCTACGAGCAGTACTTC. Translation gives CASTKPGQTYEQYF. V usage is TRBV10-2 and J usage is TRBJ2-7; D possibly corresponds to TRBD1 (6 bases). V gave up 7 bases and J gave up 2 bases, with 15 bases separating them. This CDR3 comprises 14 residues. The germline CDR1 and CDR2 sequences are WSHSY and SAAADI.

This chain connects TRBV28 to TRBJ2-6, with 8 bases matching TRBD1. V lost 9 bases to trimming and J lost 4 bases; unmatched junction nucleotides: 14. The CDR3 covers 17 residues. The germline gives CDR1 MDHEN, CDR2 SYDVKM. CDR3 sequence (DNA): TGTGCCAGTAAAGACAGGGGAACCCCGGGAGGGGCCAACGTCCTGACTTTC. Its translation: CASKDRGTPGGANVLTF. The full variable domain, in which reference TRBV28 and TRBJ2-6 provide the parts outside the CDR3, is DVKVTQSSRYLVKRTGEKVFLECVQDMDHENMFWYRQDPGLGLRLIYFSYDVKMKEKGDIPEGYSVSREKKERFSLILESASTNQTSMYLCASKDRGTPGGANVLTFGAGSRLTVL.

The sample holds a few counts of this clone. The CDR3 reads CASSQEGGPGYGYTF. CDR3 DNA: TGCGCCAGCAGCCAAGAAGGGGGTCCCGGCTATGGCTACACCTTC. J is TRBJ1-2 and V is TRBV4-1; D might be TRBD1 (6 bases). Germline V gives CDR1 MGHRA, CDR2 YSYEKL. The V and J ends lost 0 bases and 4 bases respectively, with 12 bases between them. This CDR3 region has 15 residues.

The gene calls are TRBV7-8 and TRBJ1-2; a weak D match, TRBD1 (5 bases). Germline assignment: CDR1 SGHVS and CDR2 FQNEAQ. The CDR3 length is 14 residues. Trimming shortened V by 3 bases and J by 3 bases, and 11 bases separated the two germline ends. The chain's CDR3 is CASSLGGFHYGYTF. In nucleotides, the CDR3 is TGTGCCAGCAGCTTGGGGGGTTTCCACTATGGCTACACCTTC.

V is TRBV2 and J is TRBJ2-2; D call uncertain. The V and J ends lost 6 bases and 1 base respectively, with 15 bases between them. The CDR3 has 16 amino acids. Germline-derived CDR1 and CDR2 are SNHLY and FYNNEI. The CDR3 coding sequence is TGTGCCAGCAGCCTCGGTAGGATGAAGAACACCGGGGAGCTGTTTTTT. This encodes CASSLGRMKNTGELFF.

The chain uses TRBV29-1 and TRBJ1-2; D possibly corresponds to TRBD1 (5 bases). In germline, CDR1 is SQVTM, CDR2 ANQGSEA. The V end was cut by 4 bases, the J end by 5 bases, with 14 bases between. The CDR3 spans 13 residues. Written as DNA, the CDR3 is TGCAGCGTTGGAGCAGGGATTGAGTATGGCTACACCTTC. Protein product: CSVGAGIEYGYTF.

The CDR3 coding sequence is TGCGCCAGCAGCTTGCAGGGCGGTTCACCCCTCCACTTT. Protein sequence: CASSLQGGSPLHF. The rearrangement uses TRBV5-1 and TRBJ1-6; perhaps TRBD1 as D (5 bases). Trimming took 1 base from V and 9 from J, leaving 8 bases between them. The germline gives CDR1 SGHRS, CDR2 YFSETQ. The CDR3 extends over 13 amino acids. The variable domain in full, with the rest retrieved from reference TRBV5-1 and TRBJ1-6, is KAGVTQTPRYLIKTRGQQVTLSCSPISGHRSVSWYQQTPGQGLQFLFEYFSETQRNKGNFPGRFSGRQFSNSRSEMNVSTLELGDSALYLCASSLQGGSPLHFGNGTRLTVT.

The chain joins TRBV7-2 to TRBJ2-7, with D unresolved. V lost 2 bases, J lost 2 bases, and 10 bases lay in between. Germline V gene data show CDR1 as SGHTA and CDR2 as FQGNSA. The CDR3 loop spans 14 amino acids. CDR3 DNA: TGTGCCAGCAGCTTAAACAGTCAAACCTACGAGCAGTACTTC. This translates into CASSLNSQTYEQYF.

Only one count was recorded for this clone. The chain couples TRBV10-3 to TRBJ1-1; D is possibly TRBD1 (5 bases). Deletions cut 10 bases from V and 7 bases from J, with 16 bases between. This CDR3 region has 12 residues. Germline V gives CDR1 ENHRY, CDR2 SYGVKD. CDR3 loop: CATRKGVNEAFF. CDR3 nucleotides: TGTGCCACCAGGAAAGGGGTGAATGAAGCTTTCTTT.